This T cell receptor beta chain was profiled in a study of blood T cell repertoires in COVID-19 (dated by TCRdb to the early 2020s). The study in broad terms: The collaborator samples originated in the United States, Italy and Spain and spanned the acute and convalescent phases of COVID-19. The dataset comprised deeply sampled blood TCRbeta repertoires from subjects exposed to, actively infected with, or recovered from COVID-19. The prospective study material was composed of cDNA or gDNA derived from T cells, B-cell-depleted T cells, or PBMCs. A freely available public database, intended as a resource for researchers studying the immune response to SARS-CoV-2, is where the repertoires were released. Where HLA class I and class II types were available, the types were taken from metadata supplied by the sample provider, not from assay-based typing. Samples came from the ongoing ImmuneRACE study (first 160 participants) plus 1,254 subjects from 6 global collaborators. A de-identified subject ID, COVID-19 status, age in years and sex were almost always included in the sample metadata. The research as a whole found: The amount of clinical and demographic metadata varied by source and participant and was provided uncurated.

The collaborating institutions used their own protocols to collect whole blood in K2EDTA tubes. For TCRbeta analysis, collaborators shipped samples as frozen whole blood, isolated PBMCs, or DNA extracted from either of those sample types. Its CDR3 holds 17 amino acids, cysteine through phenylalanine. Only the CDR3 region is kept as DNA, spanning 51 bases read in frame from base 1. V is pruned by 4 bases and J by 2 bases, leaving 10 bases of the junction without a gene match. Taken from the germline V gene (reference sequence), the CDR1 and CDR2 loops are LGHDT and YNNKEL. A word on this clone: It lacks a known antigen. The record has no base qualities; no much larger clone is one base away.

The immunoSEQ Assay, a bias-controlled multiplex PCR, was used to amplify TCRbeta CDR3 regions from genomic DNA. In the authors' own workflow: The number of nucleated cells in each sample was estimated from the amplification of reference gene primers within the assay. To quantify the absolute abundance of each unique TCRbeta CDR3 rearrangement, sequence reads were collapsed and filtered. Productive Simpson clonality was computed per sample as the square root of Simpson's diversity index over productive rearrangements. Held by TCRdb, this immuneACCESS table contains in-frame sequences only and omits some clones. Under half of the omission traces to an unresolved V gene where checked; the cause of the rest is unknown. From that table come the V and J calls and clone size; the DNA was used to work out D and trimming. For this sample the table gives about 50,000 clones, of which approximately 91% were detected only once. The top ten constitute nearly 10% of the sample.

The specimen sequenced was peripheral blood. Recombination linked TRBV3-1 (or the pseudogene TRBV3-2) to TRBJ2-2, with TRBD1 matching 7 junction bases. The receptor comes from a woman of 80 years or more with acute or convalescent COVID-19. The DNA sequence is as follows: TGTGCCAGCAGCCGGTATGACAGGGTCTTAAACACCGGGGAGCTGTTTTTT. Its translation is CASSRYDRVLNTGELFF.